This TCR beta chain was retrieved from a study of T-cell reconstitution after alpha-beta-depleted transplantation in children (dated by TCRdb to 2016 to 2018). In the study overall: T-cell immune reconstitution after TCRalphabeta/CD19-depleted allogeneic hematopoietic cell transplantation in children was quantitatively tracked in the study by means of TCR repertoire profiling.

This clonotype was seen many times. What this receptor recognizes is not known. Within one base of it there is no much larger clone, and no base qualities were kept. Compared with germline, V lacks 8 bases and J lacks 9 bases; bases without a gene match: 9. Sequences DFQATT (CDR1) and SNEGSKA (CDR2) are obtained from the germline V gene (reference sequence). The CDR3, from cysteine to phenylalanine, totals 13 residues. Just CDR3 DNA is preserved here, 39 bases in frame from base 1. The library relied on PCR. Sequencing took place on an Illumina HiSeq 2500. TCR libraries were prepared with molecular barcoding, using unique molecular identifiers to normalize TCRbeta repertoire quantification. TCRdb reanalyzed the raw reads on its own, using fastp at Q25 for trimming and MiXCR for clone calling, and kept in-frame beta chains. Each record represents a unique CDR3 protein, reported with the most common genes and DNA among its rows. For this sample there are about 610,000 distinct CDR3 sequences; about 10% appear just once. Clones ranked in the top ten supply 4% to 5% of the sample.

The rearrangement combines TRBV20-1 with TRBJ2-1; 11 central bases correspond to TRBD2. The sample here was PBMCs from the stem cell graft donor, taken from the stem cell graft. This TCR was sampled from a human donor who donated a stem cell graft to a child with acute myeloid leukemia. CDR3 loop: CSLELAGVGEQFF. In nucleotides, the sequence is TGCAGTCTAGAACTAGCGGGAGTCGGTGAGCAGTTCTTC.